This entry is about one T cell receptor beta chain. This PCR relied on a set of 60 Vbeta primers and 13 Jbeta primers. The table came from immunoSEQ multiplex PCR; TCRdb's copy has only in-frame clones and leaves some out. The sample carries 150,000 to 200,000 clones, about 85% recorded once. CDR1 and CDR2 from the germline V gene are LNHDA and SQIVND (reference sequence). V lost 8 bases to trimming and J lost 3 bases; unmatched junction nucleotides: 2. This CDR3 region has 12 residues. These data come from a study of cytomegalovirus exposure and HLA in healthy donors. Study information: From about 179 million T cells, an earlier analysis saw approximately 110 million unique TCR beta sequences.

The TCR was taken from a woman aged 45-59 years in good health and CMV-seronegative. Material for sequencing was PBMCs. The V gene is TRBV19, the J gene TRBJ1-2; 8 bases agree with TRBD1. The CDR3 spells CASRTGYYGYTF. CDR3 coding DNA: TGTGCCAGTCGGACAGGGTACTATGGCTACACCTTC.